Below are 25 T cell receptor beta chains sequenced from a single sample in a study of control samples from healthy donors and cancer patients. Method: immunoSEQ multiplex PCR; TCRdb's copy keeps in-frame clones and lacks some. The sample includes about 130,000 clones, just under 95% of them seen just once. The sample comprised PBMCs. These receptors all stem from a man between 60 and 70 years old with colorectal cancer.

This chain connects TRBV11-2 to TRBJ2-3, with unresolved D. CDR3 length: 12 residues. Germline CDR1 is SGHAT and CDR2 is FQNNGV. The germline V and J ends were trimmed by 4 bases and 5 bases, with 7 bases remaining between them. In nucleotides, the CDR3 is TGTGCCAGCAGCTCCGTTCAAGATACGCAGTATTTT. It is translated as CASSSVQDTQYF. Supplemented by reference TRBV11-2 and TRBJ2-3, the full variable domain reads EAGVAQSPRYKIIEKRQSVAFWCNPISGHATLYWYQQILGQGPKLLIQFQNNGVVDDSQLPKDRFSAERLKGVDSTLKIQPAKLEDSAVYLCASSSVQDTQYFGPGTRLTVL.

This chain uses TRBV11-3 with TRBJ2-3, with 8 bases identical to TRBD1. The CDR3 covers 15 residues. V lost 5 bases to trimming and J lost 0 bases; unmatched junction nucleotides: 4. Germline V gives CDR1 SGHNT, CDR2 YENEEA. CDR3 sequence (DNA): TGTGCCAGCAGCCCCGGGACAGGTAGCACAGATACGCAGTATTTT. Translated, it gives CASSPGTGSTDTQYF.

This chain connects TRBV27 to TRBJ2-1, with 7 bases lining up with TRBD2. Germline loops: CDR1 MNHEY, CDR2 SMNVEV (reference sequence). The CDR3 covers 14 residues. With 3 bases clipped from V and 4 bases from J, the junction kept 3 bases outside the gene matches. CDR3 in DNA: TGTGCCAGCAGTTTCCTAGCGGAATACAATGAGCAGTTCTTC. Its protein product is CASSFLAEYNEQFF.

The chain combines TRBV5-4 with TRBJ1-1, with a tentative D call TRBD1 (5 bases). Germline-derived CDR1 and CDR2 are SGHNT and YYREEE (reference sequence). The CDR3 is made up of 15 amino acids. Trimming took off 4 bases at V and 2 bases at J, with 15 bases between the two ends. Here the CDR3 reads CASSPRGAVNTEAFF. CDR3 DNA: TGTGCCAGCAGCCCGAGGGGTGCAGTTAACACTGAAGCTTTCTTT. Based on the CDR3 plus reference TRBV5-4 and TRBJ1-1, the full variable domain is ETGVTQSPTHLIKTRGQQVTLRCSSQSGHNTVSWYQQALGQGPQFIFQYYREEENGRGNFPPRFSGLQFPNYSSELNVNALELDDSALYLCASSPRGAVNTEAFFGQGTRLTVV.

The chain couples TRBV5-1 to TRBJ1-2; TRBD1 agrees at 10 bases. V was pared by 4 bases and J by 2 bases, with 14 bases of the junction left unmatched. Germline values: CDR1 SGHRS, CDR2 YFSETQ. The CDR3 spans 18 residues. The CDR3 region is CASSARQGALVENYGYTF. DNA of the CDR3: TGCGCCAGCAGCGCGCGACAGGGGGCGTTGGTAGAAAACTATGGCTACACCTTC. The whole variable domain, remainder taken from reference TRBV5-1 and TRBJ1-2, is KAGVTQTPRYLIKTRGQQVTLSCSPISGHRSVSWYQQTPGQGLQFLFEYFSETQRNKGNFPGRFSGRQFSNSRSEMNVSTLELGDSALYLCASSARQGALVENYGYTFGSGTRLTVV.

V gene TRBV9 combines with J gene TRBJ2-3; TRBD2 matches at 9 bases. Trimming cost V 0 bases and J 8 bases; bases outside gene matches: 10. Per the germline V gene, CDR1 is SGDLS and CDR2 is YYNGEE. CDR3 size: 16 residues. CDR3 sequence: CASSVGAGGATGTQYF. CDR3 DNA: TGTGCCAGCAGCGTAGGAGCGGGGGGCGCTACGGGTACGCAGTATTTT. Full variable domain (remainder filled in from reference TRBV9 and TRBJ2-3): DSGVTQTPKHLITATGQRVTLRCSPRSGDLSVYWYQQSLDQGLQFLIQYYNGEERAKGNILERFSAQQFPDLHSELNLSSLELGDSALYFCASSVGAGGATGTQYFGPGTRLTVL.

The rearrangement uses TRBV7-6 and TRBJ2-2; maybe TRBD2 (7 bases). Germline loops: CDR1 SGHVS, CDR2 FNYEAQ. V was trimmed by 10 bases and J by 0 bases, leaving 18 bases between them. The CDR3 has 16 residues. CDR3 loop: CATQPWGGPNTGELFF. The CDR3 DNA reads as TGTGCCACCCAACCGTGGGGGGGCCCGAACACCGGGGAGCTGTTTTTT.

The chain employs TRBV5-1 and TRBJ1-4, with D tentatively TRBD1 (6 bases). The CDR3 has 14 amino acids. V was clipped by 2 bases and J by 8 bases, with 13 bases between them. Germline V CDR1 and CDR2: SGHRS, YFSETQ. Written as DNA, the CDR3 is TGCGCCAGCAGCTTCGGGGGGCTTCAAGAAAAACTGTTTTTT. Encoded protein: CASSFGGLQEKLFF.

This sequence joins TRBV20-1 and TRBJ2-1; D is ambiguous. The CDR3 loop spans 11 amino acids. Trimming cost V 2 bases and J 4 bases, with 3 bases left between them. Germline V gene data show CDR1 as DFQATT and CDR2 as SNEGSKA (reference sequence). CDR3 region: CSARQYNEQFF. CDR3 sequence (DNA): TGCAGTGCTAGACAGTACAATGAGCAGTTCTTC.

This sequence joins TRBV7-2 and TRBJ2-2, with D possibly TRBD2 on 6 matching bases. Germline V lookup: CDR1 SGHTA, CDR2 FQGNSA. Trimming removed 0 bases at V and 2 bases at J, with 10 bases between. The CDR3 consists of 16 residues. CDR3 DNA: TGTGCCAGCAGCTTAGCGGGACTTCTAAACACCGGGGAGCTGTTTTTT. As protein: CASSLAGLLNTGELFF.

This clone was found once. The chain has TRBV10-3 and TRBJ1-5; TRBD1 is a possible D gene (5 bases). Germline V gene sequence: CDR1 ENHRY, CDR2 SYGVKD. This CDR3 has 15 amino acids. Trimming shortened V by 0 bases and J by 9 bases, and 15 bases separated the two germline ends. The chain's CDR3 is CAISESGGGEGPQHF. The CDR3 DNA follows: TGTGCCATCAGTGAGTCGGGAGGAGGGGAAGGGCCCCAGCATTTT.

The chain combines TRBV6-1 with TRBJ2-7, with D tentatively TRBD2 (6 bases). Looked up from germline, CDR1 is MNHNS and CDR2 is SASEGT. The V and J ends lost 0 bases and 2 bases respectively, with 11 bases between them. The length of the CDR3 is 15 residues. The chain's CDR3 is CASSEATGGAYEQYF. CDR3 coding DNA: TGTGCCAGCAGTGAAGCCACAGGAGGGGCCTACGAGCAGTACTTC.

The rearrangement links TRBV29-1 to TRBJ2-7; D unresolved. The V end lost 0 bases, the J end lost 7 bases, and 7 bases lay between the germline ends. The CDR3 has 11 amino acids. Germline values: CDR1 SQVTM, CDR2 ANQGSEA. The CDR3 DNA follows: TGCAGCGTTGAAGAAAACGTAGAGCAGTACTTC. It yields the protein CSVEENVEQYF.

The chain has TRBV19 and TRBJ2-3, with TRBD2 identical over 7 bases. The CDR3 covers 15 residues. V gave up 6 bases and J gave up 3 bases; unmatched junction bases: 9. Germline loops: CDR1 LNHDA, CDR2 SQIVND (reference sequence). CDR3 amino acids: CASRSNAGVTDTQYF. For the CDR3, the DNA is TGTGCCAGTAGATCTAACGCGGGGGTGACAGATACGCAGTATTTT.

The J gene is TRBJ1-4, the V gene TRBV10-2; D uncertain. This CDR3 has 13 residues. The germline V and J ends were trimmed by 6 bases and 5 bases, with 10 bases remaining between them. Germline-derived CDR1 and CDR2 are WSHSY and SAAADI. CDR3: CASSAERNEKLFF. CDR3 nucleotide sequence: TGCGCCAGCAGCGCAGAAAGGAATGAAAAACTGTTTTTT.

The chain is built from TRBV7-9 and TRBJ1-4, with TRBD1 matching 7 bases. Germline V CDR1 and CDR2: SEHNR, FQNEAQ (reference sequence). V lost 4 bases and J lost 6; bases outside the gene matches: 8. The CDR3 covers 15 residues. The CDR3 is CASSSTGSVDEKLFF. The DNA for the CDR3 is TGTGCCAGCAGCTCGACAGGGTCGGTGGATGAAAAACTGTTTTTT.

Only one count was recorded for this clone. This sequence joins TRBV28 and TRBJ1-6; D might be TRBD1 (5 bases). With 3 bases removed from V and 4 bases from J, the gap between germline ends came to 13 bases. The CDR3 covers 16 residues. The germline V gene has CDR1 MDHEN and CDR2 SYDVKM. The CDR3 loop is CASSFLGAGYNSPLHF. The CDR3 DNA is TGTGCCAGCAGTTTCCTCGGGGCGGGGTATAATTCACCCCTCCACTTT. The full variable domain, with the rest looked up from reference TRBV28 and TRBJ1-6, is DVKVTQSSRYLVKRTGEKVFLECVQDMDHENMFWYRQDPGLGLRLIYFSYDVKMKEKGDIPEGYSVSREKKERFSLILESASTNQTSMYLCASSFLGAGYNSPLHFGNGTRLTVT.

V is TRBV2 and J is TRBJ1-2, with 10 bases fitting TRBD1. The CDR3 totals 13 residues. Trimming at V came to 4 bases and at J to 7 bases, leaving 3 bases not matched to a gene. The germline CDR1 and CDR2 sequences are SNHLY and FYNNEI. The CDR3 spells CASSAGQGFGYTF. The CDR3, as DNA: TGTGCCAGCAGTGCGGGACAGGGGTTTGGCTACACCTTC.

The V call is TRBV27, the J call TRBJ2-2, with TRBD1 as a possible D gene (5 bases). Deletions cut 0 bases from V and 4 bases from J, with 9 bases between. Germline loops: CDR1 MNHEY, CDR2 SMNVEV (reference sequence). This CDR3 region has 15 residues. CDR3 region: CASSLSGRATGELFF. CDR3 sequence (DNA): TGTGCCAGCAGTTTATCCGGCAGGGCCACCGGGGAGCTGTTTTTT.

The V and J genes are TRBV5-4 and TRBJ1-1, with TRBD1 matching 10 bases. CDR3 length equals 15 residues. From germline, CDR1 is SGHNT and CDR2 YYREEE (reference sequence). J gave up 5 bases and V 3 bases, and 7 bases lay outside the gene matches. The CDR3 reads CASSSGTGVRTEAFF. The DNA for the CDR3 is TGTGCCAGCAGCTCCGGGACAGGGGTCCGGACTGAAGCTTTCTTT.

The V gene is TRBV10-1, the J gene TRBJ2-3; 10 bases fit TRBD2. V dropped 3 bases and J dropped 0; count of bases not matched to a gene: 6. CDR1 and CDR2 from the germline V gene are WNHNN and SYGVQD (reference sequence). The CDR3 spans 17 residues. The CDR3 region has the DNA TGCGCCAGCAGTGATACTAGCGGGGCTCCTAGCACAGATACGCAGTATTTT. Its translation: CASSDTSGAPSTDTQYF.

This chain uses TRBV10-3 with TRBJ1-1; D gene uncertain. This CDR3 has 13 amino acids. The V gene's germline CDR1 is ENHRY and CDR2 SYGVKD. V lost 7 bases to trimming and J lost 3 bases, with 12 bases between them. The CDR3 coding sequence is TGTGCCATCAAAGCGTCCACGGACACTGAAGCTTTCTTT. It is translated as CAIKASTDTEAFF.

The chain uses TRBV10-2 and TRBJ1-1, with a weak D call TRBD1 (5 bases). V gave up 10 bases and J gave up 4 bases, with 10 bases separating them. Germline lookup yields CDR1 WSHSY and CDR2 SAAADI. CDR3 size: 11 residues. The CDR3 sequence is CATRGVTEAFF. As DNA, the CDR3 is TGCGCCACAAGGGGCGTCACTGAAGCTTTCTTT.

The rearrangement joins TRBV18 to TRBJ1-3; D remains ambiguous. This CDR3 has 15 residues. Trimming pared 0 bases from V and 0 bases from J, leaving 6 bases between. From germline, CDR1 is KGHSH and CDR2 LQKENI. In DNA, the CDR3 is TGTGCCAGCTCACCACCAAGCTTCTCTGGAAACACCATATATTTT. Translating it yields CASSPPSFSGNTIYF.

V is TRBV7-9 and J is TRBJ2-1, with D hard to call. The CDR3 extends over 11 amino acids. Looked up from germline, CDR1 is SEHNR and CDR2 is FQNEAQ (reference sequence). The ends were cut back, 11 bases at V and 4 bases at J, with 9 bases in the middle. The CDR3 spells CAVIGYNEQFF. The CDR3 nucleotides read TGTGCCGTTATCGGGTACAATGAGCAGTTCTTC.